What follows are 19 T cell receptor beta chains derived from one specimen sequenced in a study of T cell therapy after organ transplantation. The data were produced by immunoSEQ multiplex PCR, yet TCRdb's version contains in-frame clones alone and is incomplete. This table holds approximately 52,000 clones, about 95% found once. These receptors' antigens are unknown. Material: CD8+ T cells from blood, obtained before autologous CMV-specific T cell therapy. These receptors were taken from a human patient who had received a solid organ transplant and had CMV disease.

The sample holds a few counts of this clone. The chain joins TRBV18 to TRBJ1-1; D unresolved. Trimming left V 3 bases short and J 2 bases short, with 7 bases between. CDR3 length: 13 amino acids. Looked up from germline, CDR1 is KGHSH and CDR2 is LQKENI. The CDR3 nucleotides read TGTGCCAGCTCACCGACGGCCAACACTGAAGCTTTCTTT. Encoded protein: CASSPTANTEAFF.

The chain's CDR3 is CASRPIRTANTEAFF. DNA for the CDR3: TGTGCCAGCAGACCCATCCGGACAGCGAACACTGAAGCTTTCTTT. The chain combines TRBV6-5 with TRBJ1-1; D possibly corresponds to TRBD1 (6 bases). CDR1 is MNHEY, CDR2 SVGAGI, per germline. Trimming pared 6 bases from V and 1 base from J, leaving 15 bases between. The CDR3 is 15 amino acids.

The chain joins TRBV6-6 to TRBJ2-7; TRBD2 might be the D (6 bases). This CDR3 comprises 14 residues. V lost 6 bases and J lost 4, with 16 bases in between. Germline V gene sequence: CDR1 MNHNY, CDR2 SVGAGI (reference sequence). This chain's CDR3 is CASRPTGTLYEQYF. The CDR3 DNA reads TGTGCCAGCAGACCGACCGGGACTCTATACGAGCAGTACTTC.

Comment on this clone: A read error may account for a junction end that differs from germline. CDR3 bases: TGTGCCAGCAGATTGGCTCTAGCGGTAGGGGAGCAGTTCTTC. This encodes CASRLALAVGEQFF. The chain uses TRBV5-6 and TRBJ2-1, with 7 nucleotides matching TRBD2. The germline CDR1 and CDR2 sequences are SGHDT and YYEEEE. CDR3 length: 14 amino acids.

The chain uses TRBV13 and TRBJ1-5; TRBD1 might be the D (6 bases). Germline CDR1 PRHDT, CDR2 FYEKMQ (reference sequence). This CDR3 is 15 amino acids long. Trimming stripped 3 bases from V and 7 bases from J, with 16 bases between. In nucleotides, the CDR3 is TGTGCCAGCAGCTTGACTCAGGGGAGTGGACAGCCCCAGCATTTT. This gives the protein CASSLTQGSGQPQHF.

V and J are TRBV6-5 and TRBJ1-2, with D unresolved. CDR1 and CDR2 from the germline V gene are MNHEY and SVGAGI. The CDR3 contains 14 residues. V gave up 2 bases and J gave up 2 bases, with 9 bases separating them. This CDR3 is CASSYGGENYGYTF. As DNA, the CDR3 is TGTGCCAGCAGTTACGGCGGGGAGAACTATGGCTACACCTTC.

The CDR3 DNA reads as TGTGCCAGTAGTATAGCCGGGCGGGAAATCTACGAGCAGTACTTC. Its translation: CASSIAGREIYEQYF. V usage is TRBV19 and J usage is TRBJ2-7; D might be TRBD2 (6 bases). Trimming took 1 base from V and 3 from J, leaving 13 bases between them. This CDR3 has 15 residues. CDR1 is LNHDA, CDR2 SQIVND, per germline (reference sequence).

The rearrangement uses TRBV7-9 and TRBJ2-1; D is ambiguous. CDR3 length: 12 amino acids. The germline gives CDR1 SEHNR, CDR2 FQNEAQ (reference sequence). V lost 5 bases, J lost 0 bases, and 2 bases lay in between. CDR3 residues: CASSASYNEQFF. CDR3 in DNA: TGTGCCAGCAGCGCCTCCTACAATGAGCAGTTCTTC.

The gene calls are TRBV10-1 and TRBJ2-2; 11 nucleotides align to TRBD2. The CDR3 is 15 residues long. With V trimmed by 0 bases and J by 10 bases, 4 bases remained unmatched. Germline CDR1 and CDR2: WNHNN and SYGVQD (reference sequence). CDR3 residues: CASSESTSGSPELFF. CDR3 nucleotides: TGCGCCAGCAGTGAGTCTACTAGCGGGAGTCCGGAGCTGTTTTTT.

The rearrangement joins TRBV4-3 to TRBJ2-7; 9 positions agree with TRBD1. Trimming at V came to 1 base and at J to 1 base, leaving 5 bases not matched to a gene. The CDR3 is 16 amino acids. Looked up from germline, CDR1 is LGHNA and CDR2 is YSLEER. CDR3 loop: CASSQAPGQGSYEQYF. CDR3 nucleotides: TGCGCCAGCAGCCAAGCACCGGGACAGGGATCCTACGAGCAGTACTTC.

This rearrangement joins TRBV11-1 to TRBJ2-3; a possible D gene is TRBD2 (5 bases). Between the trimmed V and J ends, which lost 1 base and 0 bases, there was a span of 14 bases. Germline values: CDR1 SGHAT, CDR2 FQDESV (reference sequence). There are 17 residues in the CDR3. CDR3 in amino acids: CASSLGASSPSTDTQYF. The CDR3 DNA reads TGTGCCAGCAGCTTAGGAGCCTCTAGCCCCAGCACAGATACGCAGTATTTT.

This chain uses TRBV19 with TRBJ2-6, with no clear D. Trimming took 3 bases from V and 14 from J, leaving 8 bases between them. Germline V gene data show CDR1 as LNHDA and CDR2 as SQIVND (reference sequence). The CDR3 is made up of 11 amino acids. CDR3 DNA: TGTGCCAGTAGTATCGGCCACCTCCTGACTTTC. Translating it yields CASSIGHLLTF. Full variable domain (rest looked up from reference TRBV19 and TRBJ2-6): DGGITQSPKYLFRKEGQNVTLSCEQNLNHDAMYWYRQDPGQGLRLIYYSQIVNDFQKGDIAEGYSVSREKKESFPLTVTSAQKNPTAFYLCASSIGHLLTFGAGSRLTVL.

The chain recombines TRBV4-1 with TRBJ1-6; unclear D gene. Deletions cut 0 bases from V and 10 bases from J, with 7 bases between. CDR1 is MGHRA, CDR2 YSYEKL, per germline. CDR3 size: 13 residues. The CDR3 nucleotides are TGCGCCAGCAGCCAAGATCCAGCCTCACCCCTCCACTTT. This gives the protein CASSQDPASPLHF.

The J gene is TRBJ1-3, the V gene TRBV7-6; TRBD1 aligns across 10 bases. Trimming cost V 5 bases and J 7 bases; bases outside gene matches: 11. There are 16 residues in the CDR3. In germline, CDR1 is SGHVS, CDR2 FNYEAQ. The CDR3 DNA reads as TGTGCCAGCAGCCAACTCGAGGAGGACAGGGGGAACACCATATATTTT. Protein: CASSQLEEDRGNTIYF.

This chain joins TRBV10-1 and TRBJ2-7; TRBD2 is a possible D gene (5 bases). The CDR3 length is 14 residues. The ends were cut back, 4 bases at V and 4 bases at J, with 14 bases in the middle. Germline CDR1 is WNHNN and CDR2 is SYGVQD (reference sequence). The CDR3: CASSGKGSGYEQYF. In nucleotides, the CDR3 is TGCGCCAGCAGTGGAAAAGGGTCGGGGTACGAGCAGTACTTC.

This chain links TRBV6-5 with TRBJ2-5; 12 bases are a match to TRBD1. The J call may be in error: the DNA end matches TRBJ2-7 better. CDR3 length equals 15 residues. CDR1 and CDR2 from the germline V gene are MNHEY and SVGAGI. CDR3: CASGPGQGATYEQYF. The CDR3 nucleotides read TGTGCCAGCGGACCGGGACAGGGGGCGACCTACGAGCAGTACTTC.

CDR3 residues: CATQERGEAFF. The CDR3 DNA sequence: TGTGCCACCCAAGAACGGGGGGAAGCTTTCTTT. This rearrangement joins TRBV19 to TRBJ1-1, with D possibly being TRBD1 (5 bases). The CDR3 is 11 residues long. Per germline, CDR1 LNHDA and CDR2 SQIVND (reference sequence). The V gene lost 10 bases and the J gene lost 8 bases, with 14 bases spanning the gap.

V and J are TRBV7-9 and TRBJ1-1, with TRBD1 matching over 7 bases. The ends lost 5 bases at V and 11 bases at J; junction bases unmatched: 8. This CDR3 contains 12 residues. Germline lookup yields CDR1 SEHNR and CDR2 FQNEAQ (reference sequence). CDR3 amino acids: CASSLGQPEAFF. Here the CDR3 DNA reads TGTGCCAGCAGCCTGGGACAGCCGGAGGCTTTCTTT. The full variable domain, its missing parts supplied by reference TRBV7-9 and TRBJ1-1, is DTGVSQNPRHKITKRGQNVTFRCDPISEHNRLYWYRQTLGQGPEFLTYFQNEAQLEKSRLLSDRFSAERPKGSFSTLEIQRTEQGDSAMYLCASSLGQPEAFFGQGTRLTVV.

The rearrangement uses TRBV30 and TRBJ2-7, with TRBD1 matching over 11 bases. The V gene end was trimmed by 8 bases and the J gene end by 2 bases; junction bases not matched to a gene: 8. CDR3 length: 14 amino acids. Per germline, CDR1 GTSNPN and CDR2 SVGIG (reference sequence). DNA for the CDR3: TGTGCCAGCCTGGGACAGGGGGTCCCCTACGAGCAGTACTTC. Protein product: CASLGQGVPYEQYF.